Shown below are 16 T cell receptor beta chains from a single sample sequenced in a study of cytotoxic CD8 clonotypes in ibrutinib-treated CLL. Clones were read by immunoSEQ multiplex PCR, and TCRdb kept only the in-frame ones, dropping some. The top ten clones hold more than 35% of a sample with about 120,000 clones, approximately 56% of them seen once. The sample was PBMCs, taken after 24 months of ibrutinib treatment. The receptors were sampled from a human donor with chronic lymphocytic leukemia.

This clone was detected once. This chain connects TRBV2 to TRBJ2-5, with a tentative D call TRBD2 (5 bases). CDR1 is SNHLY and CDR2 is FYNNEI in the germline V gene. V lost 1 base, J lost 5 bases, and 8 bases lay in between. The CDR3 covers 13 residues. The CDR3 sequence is CASSEGRGETQYF. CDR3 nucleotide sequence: TGTGCCAGCAGTGAAGGACGAGGGGAGACCCAGTACTTC.

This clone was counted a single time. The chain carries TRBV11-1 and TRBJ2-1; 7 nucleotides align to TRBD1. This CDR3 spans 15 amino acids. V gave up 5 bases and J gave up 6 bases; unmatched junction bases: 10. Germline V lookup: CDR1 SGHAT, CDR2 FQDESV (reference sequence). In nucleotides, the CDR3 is TGTGCCAGCAGCAACCGACAGGGTGGGGGCAATGAGCAGTTCTTC. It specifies CASSNRQGGGNEQFF.

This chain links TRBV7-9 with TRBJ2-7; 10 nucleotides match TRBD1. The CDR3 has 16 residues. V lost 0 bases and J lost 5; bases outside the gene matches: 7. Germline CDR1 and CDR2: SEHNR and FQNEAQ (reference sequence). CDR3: CASSLARATGGHEQYF. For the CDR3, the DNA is TGTGCCAGCAGCTTAGCACGTGCGACAGGGGGCCACGAGCAGTACTTC.

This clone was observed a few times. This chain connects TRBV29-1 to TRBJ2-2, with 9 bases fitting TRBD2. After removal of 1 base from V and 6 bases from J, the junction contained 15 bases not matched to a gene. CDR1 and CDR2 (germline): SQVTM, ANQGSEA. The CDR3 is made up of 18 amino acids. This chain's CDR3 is CSVEAPLAGSARAGELFF. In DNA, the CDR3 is TGCAGCGTTGAAGCTCCTCTAGCGGGGTCCGCGAGGGCCGGGGAGCTGTTTTTT.

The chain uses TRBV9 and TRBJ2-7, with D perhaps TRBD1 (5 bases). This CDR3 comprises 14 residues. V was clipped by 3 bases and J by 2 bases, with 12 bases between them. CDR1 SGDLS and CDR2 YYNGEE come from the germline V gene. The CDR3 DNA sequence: TGTGCCAGCAGCGGACAGACGCAGCCCTACGAGCAGTACTTC. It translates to CASSGQTQPYEQYF.

The CDR3, as DNA: TGTGCCAGCAGTACCCGACAGGGGGACACCGGGGAGCTGTTTTTT. Amino acid sequence: CASSTRQGDTGELFF. The genes are TRBV2 and TRBJ2-2; 9 bases fit TRBD1. This CDR3 contains 15 residues. Per germline, CDR1 SNHLY and CDR2 FYNNEI. The junction had 4 bases not matched to a gene; V was cut back by 5 bases and J by 3 bases.

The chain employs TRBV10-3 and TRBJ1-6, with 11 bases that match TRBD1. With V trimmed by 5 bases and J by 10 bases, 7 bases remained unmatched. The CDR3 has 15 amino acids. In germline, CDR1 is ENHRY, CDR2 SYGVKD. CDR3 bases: TGTGCCATCAGTCCGGGACAGGGGGTCGGGTCACCCCTCCACTTT. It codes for CAISPGQGVGSPLHF.

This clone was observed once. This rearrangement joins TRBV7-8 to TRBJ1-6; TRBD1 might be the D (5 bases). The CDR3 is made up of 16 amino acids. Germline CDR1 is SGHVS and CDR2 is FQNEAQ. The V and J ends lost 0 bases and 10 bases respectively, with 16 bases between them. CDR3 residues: CASSLALGGVGSPLHF. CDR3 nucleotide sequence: TGTGCCAGCAGCTTAGCGCTGGGGGGAGTAGGATCACCCCTCCACTTT.

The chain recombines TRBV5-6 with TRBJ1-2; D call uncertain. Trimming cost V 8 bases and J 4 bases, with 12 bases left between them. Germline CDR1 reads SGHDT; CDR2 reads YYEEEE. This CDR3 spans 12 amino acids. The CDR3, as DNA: TGTGCCAGTAATCCCCGAGGCTATGGCTACACCTTC. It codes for CASNPRGYGYTF.

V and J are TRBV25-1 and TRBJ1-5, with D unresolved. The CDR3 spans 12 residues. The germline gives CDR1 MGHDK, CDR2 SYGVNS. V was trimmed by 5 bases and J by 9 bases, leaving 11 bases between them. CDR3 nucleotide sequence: TGTGCCAGCAGTCACGGGTTGCGGCCCCAGCATTTT. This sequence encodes CASSHGLRPQHF.

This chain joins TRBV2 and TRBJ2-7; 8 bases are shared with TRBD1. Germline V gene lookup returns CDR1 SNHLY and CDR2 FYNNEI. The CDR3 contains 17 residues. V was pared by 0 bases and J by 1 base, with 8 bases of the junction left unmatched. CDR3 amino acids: CASSEAGTGVESYEQYF. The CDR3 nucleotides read TGTGCCAGCAGTGAAGCGGGGACAGGAGTCGAATCCTACGAGCAGTACTTC.

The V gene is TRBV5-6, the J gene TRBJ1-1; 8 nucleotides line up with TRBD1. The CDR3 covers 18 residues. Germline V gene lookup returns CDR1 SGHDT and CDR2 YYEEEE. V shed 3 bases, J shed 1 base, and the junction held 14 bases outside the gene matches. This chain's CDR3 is CASSSSEWTGIPNTEAFF. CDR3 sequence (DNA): TGTGCCAGCAGCTCATCCGAGTGGACAGGGATACCGAACACTGAAGCTTTCTTT.

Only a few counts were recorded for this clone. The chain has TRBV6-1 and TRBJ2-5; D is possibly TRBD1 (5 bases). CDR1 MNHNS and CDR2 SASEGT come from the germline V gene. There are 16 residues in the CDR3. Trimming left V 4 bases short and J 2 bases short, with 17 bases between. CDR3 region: CASSVRFGTGQETQYF. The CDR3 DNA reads TGTGCCAGCAGTGTGCGCTTTGGAACAGGTCAAGAGACCCAGTACTTC.

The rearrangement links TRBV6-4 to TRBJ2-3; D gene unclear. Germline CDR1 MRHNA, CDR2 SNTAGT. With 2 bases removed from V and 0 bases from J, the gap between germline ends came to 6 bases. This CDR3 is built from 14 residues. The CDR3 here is CASSDGFSTDTQYF. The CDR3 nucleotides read TGTGCCAGCAGTGACGGGTTTAGCACAGATACGCAGTATTTT.

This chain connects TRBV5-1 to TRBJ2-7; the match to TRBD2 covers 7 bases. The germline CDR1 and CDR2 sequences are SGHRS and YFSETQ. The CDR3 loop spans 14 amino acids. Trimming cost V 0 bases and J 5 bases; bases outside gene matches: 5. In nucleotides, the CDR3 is TGCGCCAGCAGCTTGGGCGGGACTAAGAACGAGCAGTACTTC. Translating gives CASSLGGTKNEQYF.

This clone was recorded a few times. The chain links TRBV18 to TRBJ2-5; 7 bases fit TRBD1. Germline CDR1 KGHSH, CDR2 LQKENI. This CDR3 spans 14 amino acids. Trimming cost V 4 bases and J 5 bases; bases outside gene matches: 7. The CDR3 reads CASSLRQGQETQYF. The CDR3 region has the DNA TGTGCCAGCTCACTAAGACAGGGTCAGGAGACCCAGTACTTC. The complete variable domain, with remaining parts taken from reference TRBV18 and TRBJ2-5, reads NAGVMQNPRHLVRRRGQEARLRCSPMKGHSHVYWYRQLPEEGLKFMVYLQKENIIDESGMPKERFSAEFPKEGPSILRIQQVVRGDSAAYFCASSLRQGQETQYFGPGTRLLVL.